This is a list of T cell receptor beta chains from one sample in a study of T-cell memory formation after mild COVID-19. TCRdb used MiXCR to reprocess the 5' RACE reads, holding one entry per CDR3 protein. The data contain about 560,000 distinct CDR3 sequences, roughly 21% of them seen just once; the ten biggest clones take up around 9.2%. The sample taken for sequencing was PBMCs or a T cell subset sorted from them (not recorded which). The receptor set was obtained from an adult woman who had mild COVID-19 (a few samples of this study predate the infection). Cell type and time point are not known. The CDR3 runs from the conserved cysteine through the conserved F or W. Fields, in order: J gene, clone size, D gene, V gene, CDR3 protein, CDR3 DNA. A D gene is named only where the DNA matches it firmly. The size of a clone is reported for some rows only, either as once, few or many, or as a class for expanded clones.

>TRBJ1-2|-|-|TRBV12-5
CASGEGFNYGYTF
TGTGCTAGTGGCGAGGGATTTAACTATGGCTACACCTTC
>TRBJ2-2|many|-|TRBV5-1
CASSSSIGELFF
TGCGCCAGCAGCTCATCTATCGGGGAGCTGTTTTTT
>TRBJ1-5|few|-|TRBV25-1
CASSESQGEGAYQPQHF
TGTGCCAGCAGTGAATCTCAGGGTGAGGGCGCGTATCAGCCCCAGCATTTT
>TRBJ2-1|few|TRBD1|TRBV5-1
CASSLGATGYNEQFF
TGCGCCAGCAGCTTGGGGGCGACAGGGTACAATGAGCAGTTCTTC
>TRBJ1-1|-|TRBD1|TRBV10-3
CAISELGQDEAFF
TGTGCCATCAGTGAGTTAGGACAGGATGAAGCTTTCTTT
>TRBJ2-7|once|-|TRBV20-1
CSARDRKRESYEQYF
TGCAGTGCTAGAGACCGAAAGAGGGAAAGCTACGAGCAGTACTTC
>TRBJ2-3|-|TRBD1|TRBV15
CATSRDWDRGMDTDTQYF
TGTGCCACCAGCAGGGATTGGGACAGGGGAATGGACACAGATACGCAGTATTTT
>TRBJ2-7|few|TRBD2|TRBV5-1
CASSFSPSGGDVFEQYF
TGCGCCAGCAGCTTTTCCCCTAGCGGGGGGGATGTGTTCGAGCAGTACTTC
>TRBJ2-1|-|TRBD2|TRBV5-1
CASSLAVTSGISYNEQFF
TGCGCCAGCAGCTTGGCGGTAACTAGCGGTATCTCCTACAATGAGCAGTTCTTC
>TRBJ2-7|once|TRBD1|TRBV7-9
CASSSTGGRNEQYF
TGTGCCAGCAGCTCTACAGGGGGGAGGAACGAGCAGTACTTC
>TRBJ2-7|once|TRBD1|TRBV4-3
CASSQVRTGAHEQYF
TGCGCCAGCAGCCAAGTGAGGACAGGGGCCCACGAGCAGTACTTC
>TRBJ2-7|few|-|TRBV5-6
CASSLRLVPYEQYF
TGTGCCAGCAGCCTCCGACTAGTACCCTACGAGCAGTACTTC
>TRBJ1-4|-|-|TRBV7-9
CASSQFEGVKLFF
TGTGCCAGCTCCCAATTCGAAGGCGTAAAACTGTTTTTT
>TRBJ2-7|few|TRBD2|TRBV4-3
CASSQTSGMYSTTAQYF
TGCGCCAGCAGCCAGACTAGCGGGATGTACTCTACGACGGCGCAGTACTTC
>TRBJ2-2|many|-|TRBV7-9
CASRFDGDTGELFF
TGTGCCAGCAGGTTTGACGGGGACACCGGGGAGCTGTTTTTT
>TRBJ2-5|-|-|TRBV7-9
CASSLAVGGFGETQYF
TGTGCCAGCAGCTTAGCCGTTGGGGGGTTCGGAGAGACCCAGTACTTC